Listed here are 27 T cell receptor beta chains from one sample, sequenced in a study of T cells in Graves' hyperthyroidism and ophthalmopathy. TCR beta CDR3 regions were amplified from RNA transcripts. With the HTBI primer set, the TCR CDR3 went through a first round of RT-PCR. One entry per CDR3 protein, called by TCRdb with MiXCR from the multiplex PCR reads. The sample includes about 660,000 distinct CDR3 sequences, roughly 45% seen only once; the top ten take about 7%. The specimen was peripheral blood or thyroid tissue (not recorded which). The receptors originated from an adult man with Graves' disease, either hyperthyroidism or ophthalmopathy (not recorded which).

The chain recombines TRBV19 with TRBJ2-2; 9 bases map to TRBD2. Germline loops: CDR1 LNHDA, CDR2 SQIVND (reference sequence). There are 16 residues in the CDR3. Trimming at V came to 4 bases and at J to 3 bases, leaving 6 bases not matched to a gene. The CDR3 region is CASSKGGRVDTGELFF. In DNA, the CDR3 is TGTGCCAGTAGTAAAGGCGGGAGGGTCGACACCGGGGAGCTGTTTTTT.

This chain connects TRBV29-1 to TRBJ1-1, with a possible D match to TRBD1 (5 bases). Germline V gene lookup returns CDR1 SQVTM and CDR2 ANQGSEA. V was trimmed by 5 bases and J by 4 bases, leaving 14 bases between them. The CDR3 spans 13 residues. CDR3 sequence (DNA): TGCAGCGTTCCTACCGGGGCGAGCACTGAAGCTTTCTTT. Its protein product is CSVPTGASTEAFF.

This clonotype showed up many times. The chain couples TRBV24-1 to TRBJ2-5, with 11 bases that match TRBD2. CDR3 length equals 15 residues. Germline V gives CDR1 KGHDR, CDR2 SFDVKD. V was pared by 2 bases and J by 3 bases, with 1 base of the junction left unmatched. The CDR3 here is CATSDSGLAEETQYF. In nucleotides, the CDR3 is TGTGCCACCAGTGATTCGGGACTAGCGGAAGAGACCCAGTACTTC.

The chain is built from TRBV2 and TRBJ2-7, with D perhaps matching TRBD1 or TRBD2 (6 bases each). Germline values: CDR1 SNHLY, CDR2 FYNNEI. The CDR3 has 13 residues. The V and J ends lost 3 bases and 5 bases respectively, with 11 bases between them. This chain's CDR3 is CASSDDGGNEQYF. The CDR3 DNA is TGTGCCAGCAGTGATGACGGGGGCAACGAGCAGTACTTC.

The chain carries TRBV29-1 and TRBJ2-5, with D perhaps assigned TRBD1 or TRBD2 (6 bases each). CDR3 length: 12 amino acids. V was cut by 8 bases and J by 2 bases, with 12 bases left in between. Germline CDR1 SQVTM, CDR2 ANQGSEA. The CDR3 here is CSPQGTQETQYF. The CDR3 region has the DNA TGCAGCCCGCAGGGGACTCAAGAGACCCAGTACTTC.

V gene TRBV10-3 combines with J gene TRBJ2-7; the match to TRBD1 covers 7 bases. The junction had 4 bases not matched to a gene; V was cut back by 2 bases and J by 6 bases. This CDR3 has 13 residues. Germline lookup yields CDR1 ENHRY and CDR2 SYGVKD. DNA of the CDR3: TGTGCCATCAGTGAGGACAGGGTGGGCGAGCAGTACTTC. Protein product: CAISEDRVGEQYF.

This clonotype was found many times. The chain uses TRBV15 and TRBJ1-1; D is unresolved. Germline loops: CDR1 LNHNV, CDR2 YYDKDF (reference sequence). There are 16 residues in the CDR3. Trimming pared 1 base from V and 2 bases from J, leaving 14 bases between. In DNA form, the CDR3 reads TGTGCCACCAGCAGAGCGGGCGACCGACCTAACACTGAAGCTTTCTTT. Translating it yields CATSRAGDRPNTEAFF.

This clonotype appeared a single time. The chain has TRBV7-8 and TRBJ1-2; D is unclear. The CDR3 consists of 14 residues. V was trimmed by 6 bases and J by 6 bases, leaving 17 bases between them. Germline V gene lookup returns CDR1 SGHVS and CDR2 FQNEAQ. Here the CDR3 reads CASSFIAEGNGYTF. DNA for the CDR3: TGTGCCAGCAGTTTTATTGCAGAAGGGAATGGCTACACCTTC.

This clonotype was observed many times. The rearrangement joins TRBV7-9 to TRBJ1-1; D remains ambiguous. CDR1 is SEHNR, CDR2 FQNEAQ, per germline (reference sequence). Trimming cost V 5 bases and J 0 bases, with 4 bases left between them. CDR3 length: 12 amino acids. The chain's CDR3 is CASSVMNTEAFF. DNA of the CDR3: TGTGCCAGCAGCGTCATGAACACTGAAGCTTTCTTT.

The chain carries TRBV6-6 and TRBJ1-6; the D is unclear. The V end lost 4 bases, the J end lost 3 bases, and 10 bases lay between the germline ends. Per the germline V gene, CDR1 is MNHNY and CDR2 is SVGAGI (reference sequence). The CDR3 is 15 residues long. CDR3 region: CASSFLGGYNSPLHF. CDR3 sequence (DNA): TGTGCCAGCAGTTTTCTGGGAGGCTATAATTCACCCCTCCACTTT.

This clonotype was recorded a few times. The rearrangement links TRBV7-8 to TRBJ1-6; 8 bases are a match to TRBD1. V lost 5 bases, J lost 2 bases, and 14 bases stayed unmatched. Germline V gene sequence: CDR1 SGHVS, CDR2 FQNEAQ. This CDR3 has 19 residues. CDR3 in DNA: TGTGCCAGCAGCCCTGACAGGGGACAATCGTTCCCCTATAATTCACCCCTCCACTTT. It is translated as CASSPDRGQSFPYNSPLHF.

In the case of this clonotype: The conserved final phenylalanine or tryptophan is absent from the CDR3, which likely points to a read error. The DNA is omitted, as the CDR3 cannot be located on it reliably, and the CDR3 follows TCRdb's listing. The V gene is TRBV7-9, the J gene TRBJ2-7; the D segment call TRBD2 is taken from the table without a DNA check. Germline V lookup: CDR1 SEHNR, CDR2 FQNEAQ (reference sequence). The CDR3 numbers 8 amino acids, ends counted. This CDR3 reads CASSIGET.

The chain couples TRBV2 to TRBJ1-1; tentative D call: TRBD1 (5 bases). CDR3 length: 16 amino acids. Germline-derived CDR1 and CDR2 are SNHLY and FYNNEI. V lost 4 bases and J 1 base, leaving 16 bases between the germline ends. The CDR3 loop reads CASSAGRGSRNTEAFF. The CDR3 nucleotides are TGTGCCAGCAGTGCCGGGAGGGGAAGCAGGAACACTGAAGCTTTCTTT.

V and J are TRBV10-3 and TRBJ1-6, with unresolved D. The CDR3 loop spans 13 amino acids. Trimming removed 8 bases at V and 7 bases at J, with 12 bases between. Germline loops: CDR1 ENHRY, CDR2 SYGVKD. As DNA, the CDR3 is TGTGCCATCGGTACCGGGGTCAATTCACCCCTCCACTTT. Amino acid sequence: CAIGTGVNSPLHF.

This rearrangement joins TRBV29-1 to TRBJ1-4; tentatively, D is TRBD1 (5 bases). With 6 bases removed from V and 1 base from J, the gap between germline ends came to 9 bases. This CDR3 has 13 residues. Germline assignment: CDR1 SQVTM and CDR2 ANQGSEA. This CDR3 is CSVPQGTNEKLFF. In DNA form, the CDR3 reads TGCAGCGTACCCCAGGGAACTAATGAAAAACTGTTTTTT.

The CDR3 spells CASSFVWGYTF. In DNA, the CDR3 is TGTGCCAGCAGCTTCGTCTGGGGCTACACCTTC. The genes are TRBV7-2 and TRBJ1-2; D unclear. The ends were cut back, 3 bases at V and 8 bases at J, with 7 bases in the middle. The CDR3 is made up of 11 amino acids. Germline lookup yields CDR1 SGHTA and CDR2 FQGNSA.

This clonotype was detected only a few times. The V gene is TRBV6-6, the J gene TRBJ2-7, with D possibly being TRBD1 (6 bases). The germline V gene encodes CDR1 MNHNY and CDR2 SVGAGI (reference sequence). Trimming removed 6 bases from V and 4 bases from J, with 16 bases in between. This CDR3 has 14 amino acids. The DNA of the CDR3 is TGTGCCAGCAGCCTGACCAACAGGGAATACGAGCAGTACTTC. This encodes CASSLTNREYEQYF.

This clonotype came up many times. The chain is built from TRBV10-3 and TRBJ2-7; 9 nucleotides line up with TRBD2. This CDR3 region has 15 residues. The V and J ends lost 3 bases and 4 bases, in that order; junction bases with no gene match: 7. CDR1 is ENHRY and CDR2 is SYGVKD in the germline V gene. The CDR3 sequence is CAISETQTSGYEQYF. CDR3 nucleotides: TGTGCCATCAGTGAAACTCAGACTAGCGGTTACGAGCAGTACTTC.

This clonotype was observed at least ten times. The genes are TRBV7-9 and TRBJ1-2; 7 bases line up with TRBD1. Per germline, CDR1 SEHNR and CDR2 FQNEAQ (reference sequence). The CDR3 is made up of 13 amino acids. J gave up 8 bases and V 5 bases, and 8 bases lay outside the gene matches. The CDR3 is CASSPTGIGGYTF. CDR3 sequence (DNA): TGTGCCAGCAGCCCGACAGGGATAGGAGGCTACACCTTC. The full variable domain, with the rest looked up from reference TRBV7-9 and TRBJ1-2, is DTGVSQNPRHKITKRGQNVTFRCDPISEHNRLYWYRQTLGQGPEFLTYFQNEAQLEKSRLLSDRFSAERPKGSFSTLEIQRTEQGDSAMYLCASSPTGIGGYTFGSGTRLTVV.

The chain links TRBV24-1 to TRBJ2-7; possibly TRBD1 for D (6 bases). Germline lookup yields CDR1 KGHDR and CDR2 SFDVKD. The ends were cut back, 5 bases at V and 7 bases at J, with 20 bases in the middle. The CDR3 contains 15 residues. CDR3: CATSAGQTGDKEQYF. The CDR3 nucleotides read TGTGCCACCAGTGCGGGCCAGACCGGGGACAAAGAGCAGTACTTC.

This clonotype showed up many times. The chain links TRBV7-9 to TRBJ2-7; perhaps D is TRBD1 or TRBD2 (5 bases each). Looked up from germline, CDR1 is SEHNR and CDR2 is FQNEAQ (reference sequence). V lost 3 bases and J 6 bases, leaving 9 bases between the germline ends. This CDR3 region has 12 residues. CDR3 DNA sequence: TGTGCCAGCAGCTTCCGGGACGGCGAGCAGTACTTC. Translation gives CASSFRDGEQYF. The full variable domain, completed using reference TRBV7-9 and TRBJ2-7, is DTGVSQNPRHKITKRGQNVTFRCDPISEHNRLYWYRQTLGQGPEFLTYFQNEAQLEKSRLLSDRFSAERPKGSFSTLEIQRTEQGDSAMYLCASSFRDGEQYFGPGTRLTVT.

The table lists this clonotype with many counts. The rearrangement links TRBV20-1 to TRBJ1-2; perhaps TRBD1 as D (6 bases). Germline values: CDR1 DFQATT, CDR2 SNEGSKA (reference sequence). The CDR3 is 13 residues long. V was clipped by 1 base and J by 4 bases, with 10 bases between them. The CDR3 DNA is TGCAGTGCTAGAGTAGGGGGTGTCTATGGCTACACCTTC. Protein product: CSARVGGVYGYTF.

The CDR3 reads CASSQVWGSPNYEQYF. Written as DNA, the CDR3 is TGTGCCAGCAGCCAAGTGTGGGGCTCTCCCAACTACGAGCAGTACTTC. The rearrangement uses TRBV7-2 and TRBJ2-7; tentative D call: TRBD1 (5 bases). The germline V gene encodes CDR1 SGHTA and CDR2 FQGNSA. The CDR3 runs to 16 residues. Deletions cut 5 bases from V and 3 bases from J, with 20 bases between.

This clonotype was seen a handful of times. This may come from a read error, since a much larger clone is one base off. The J gene is TRBJ1-3, the V gene TRBV6-1; D remains unclear. Trimming cost V 5 bases and J 0 bases, with 5 bases left between them. Germline lookup yields CDR1 MNHNS and CDR2 SASEGT. This CDR3 region has 13 residues. In nucleotides, the CDR3 is TGTGCCAGCAGTTACCGCTCTGGAAACACCATATATTTT. Translated, it gives CASSYRSGNTIYF.

As for this clonotype: This could be a read error, since a much larger clone is one nucleotide away. The rearrangement joins TRBV20-1 to TRBJ2-5; D ambiguous. The germline V gene encodes CDR1 DFQATT and CDR2 SNEGSKA (reference sequence). With 3 bases removed from V and 7 bases from J, the gap between germline ends came to 6 bases. The CDR3 runs to 10 residues. The CDR3 bases are TGCAGTGCTAGTTGGGGGACCCAGTACTTC. It specifies CSASWGTQYF.

Comment on this clonotype: A much larger clonotype is one base distant, so this may be a read error. The V call is TRBV29-1, the J call TRBJ2-7; D is undetermined. Germline assignment: CDR1 SQVTM and CDR2 ANQGSEA. This CDR3 spans 13 amino acids. For the CDR3, the DNA is TGCGGCGTTCTTACTTCCCGGACCTACGAGCAGTACTTC. This translates into CGVLTSRTYEQYF.

This clonotype showed up just a few times. The chain employs TRBV19 and TRBJ2-7; weak D call: TRBD1 (6 bases). Germline-derived CDR1 and CDR2 are LNHDA and SQIVND (reference sequence). This CDR3 region has 14 residues. V lost 3 bases and J lost 2, with 11 bases in between. The CDR3 is CASSMSGDTYEQYF. Here the CDR3 DNA reads TGTGCCAGTAGTATGTCAGGGGATACCTACGAGCAGTACTTC.